This T cell receptor (beta chain) was found in a study of cytomegalovirus exposure and HLA in healthy donors. The study's findings and limits: Later genetic work tied a missense DCLRE1C variant to beta-chain V and J trimming. Analysis was performed later, and it showed HLA-associated TCR beta chains to be more clonally expanded than equally common others. The study assumed roughly uniform donor sequencing depth for presence/absence analyses.

Primers included in the PCR were 60 Vbeta and 13 Jbeta primers. Clones were read by immunoSEQ multiplex PCR, and TCRdb kept only the in-frame ones, dropping some. The profile covers about 130,000 clones, with around three quarters appearing a single time and more than 3% taken by the ten largest. The CDR3 is made up of 16 amino acids. Deletions cut 0 bases from V and 3 bases from J, with 13 bases between. CDR1 is SGHRS, CDR2 YFSETQ, per germline. A word on this clone: Its antigen is as yet unknown.

Sequencing was carried out using PBMCs. The receptor was derived from a man aged 40-49 years in good health and CMV-seronegative. This rearrangement joins TRBV5-1 to TRBJ2-4, with D perhaps TRBD2 (6 bases). Written as DNA, the CDR3 is TGCGCCAGCAGCTTGGCCAGGGACTTTGGCAAAAACATTCAGTACTTC. As protein: CASSLARDFGKNIQYF.